The present TCR beta chain was sequenced within a study of blood T cell repertoires in COVID-19. The data were produced by immunoSEQ multiplex PCR, yet TCRdb's version contains in-frame clones alone and is incomplete. Among roughly 45,000 clones listed, around four fifths were seen once. The receptor was isolated from a human donor in a cohort sampled during active COVID-19. Sequenced material: peripheral blood.

The CDR3 reads CASSSLSTGPRNSPLHF. CDR3 DNA: TGTGCCAGCAGTTCCCTCTCGACAGGGCCGCGGAATTCACCCCTCCACTTT. The chain couples TRBV6-2 or TRBV6-3 to TRBJ1-6; 7 bases map to TRBD1. CDR3 length: 17 amino acids. Trimming cost V 4 bases and J 7 bases; bases outside gene matches: 13. CDR1 MNHEY and CDR2 SVGEGT come from the germline V gene.